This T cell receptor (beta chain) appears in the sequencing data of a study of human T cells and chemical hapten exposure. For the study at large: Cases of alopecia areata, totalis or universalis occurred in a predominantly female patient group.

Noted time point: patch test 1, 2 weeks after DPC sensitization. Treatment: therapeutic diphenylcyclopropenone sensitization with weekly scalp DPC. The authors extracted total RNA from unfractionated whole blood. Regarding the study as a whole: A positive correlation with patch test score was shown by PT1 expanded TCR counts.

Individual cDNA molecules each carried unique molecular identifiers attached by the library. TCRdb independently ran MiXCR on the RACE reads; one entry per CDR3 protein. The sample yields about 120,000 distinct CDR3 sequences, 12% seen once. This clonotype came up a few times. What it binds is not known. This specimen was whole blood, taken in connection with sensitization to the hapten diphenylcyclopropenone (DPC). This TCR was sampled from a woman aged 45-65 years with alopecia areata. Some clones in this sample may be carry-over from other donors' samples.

CDR3 in amino acids: CASSPLLVGGDEQFF. The CDR3 DNA sequence: TGTGCCAGCAGTCCCTTACTAGTAGGAGGGGATGAGCAGTTCTTC. The chain has TRBV12-3 or TRBV12-4 and TRBJ2-1, with D maybe TRBD2 (6 bases). V shed 5 bases and J shed 8 bases, with 19 bases lying between them. CDR3 size: 15 residues.